This TCR beta chain was identified during a study of CD8 T cells in ankylosing spondylitis. There are many counts of this clonotype. Its matching antigen is unknown. Study findings and constraints: Previous work reported some of these motif variants in the synovial fluid and blood of reactive arthritis. Reportedly, significant enrichment of disease-linked clones occurred in matched ankylosing spondylitis synovial fluid. Roughly eight highly homologous variants made up a TCR beta motif that seemed to typify ankylosing spondylitis blood.

The V end was cut by 1 base, the J end by 4 bases, with 13 bases between. Germline CDR1 SNHLY, CDR2 FYNNEI. The CDR3 spans 15 residues. Using its own MiXCR run on the 5' RACE reads, TCRdb lists one record per CDR3 protein. The table has some 71,000 distinct CDR3 sequences, under 5.5% seen once. The sequenced material came from blood, either unsorted or a sorted T cell fraction (not recorded which). V usage is TRBV2 and J usage is TRBJ2-5; D is ambiguous. This TCR came from a male donor with ankylosing spondylitis or in good health (not recorded which). DNA for the CDR3: TGTGCCAGCAGTGAAGGGATCACGGTAGGAGAGACCCAGTACTTC. Amino acid sequence: CASSEGITVGETQYF. Together with reference TRBV2 and TRBJ2-5, the CDR3 gives the full variable domain: EPEVTQTPSHQVTQMGQEVILRCVPISNHLYFYWYRQILGQKVEFLVSFYNNEISEKSEIFDDQFSVERPDGSNFTLKIRSTKLEDSAMYFCASSEGITVGETQYFGPGTRLLVL.